Below are 8 T cell receptor beta chains sequenced from a single sample in a study of T-cell memory formation after mild COVID-19. One entry per CDR3 protein results from TCRdb running MiXCR on the 5' RACE reads. The sample has some 200,000 distinct CDR3 sequences, about a fifth seen once; the top ten hold 20% to 25%. The sequencing sample was made of PBMCs or a T cell subset sorted from them (not recorded which). The receptors here all came from an adult woman who had mild COVID-19 (a few samples of this study predate the infection). Cell type and time point are not known.

The CDR3 loop reads CASSQTVEMNTEAFF. The CDR3 coding sequence is TGTGCCAGCAGCCAAACGGTTGAGATGAACACTGAAGCTTTCTTT. The rearrangement links TRBV14 to TRBJ1-1, with D hard to call. Germline CDR1 is SGHDN and CDR2 is FVKESK. V was trimmed by 2 bases and J by 0 bases, leaving 10 bases between them. The CDR3 has 15 amino acids.

This clonotype has more than one count but fewer than ten. The CDR3 DNA reads as TGCGCCAGCAGCACCCGGGACAGGGGGCGAGGAGAGACCCAGTACTTC. This encodes CASSTRDRGRGETQYF. The chain carries TRBV5-1 and TRBJ2-5; 12 nucleotides align to TRBD1. This CDR3 comprises 16 residues. J was trimmed by 4 bases and V by 4 bases; bases with no gene match: 8. Germline values: CDR1 SGHRS, CDR2 YFSETQ.

V is TRBV20-1 and J is TRBJ2-7, with TRBD2 identical over 9 bases. J lost 2 bases, V lost 0 bases, and 8 bases had no gene match. Germline V CDR1 and CDR2: DFQATT, SNEGSKA (reference sequence). The CDR3 loop spans 16 amino acids. DNA for the CDR3: TGCAGTGCTAGAGACCCCCTAGCGGGAATCCCCTACGAGCAGTACTTC. This encodes CSARDPLAGIPYEQYF.

This chain connects TRBV6-2 or TRBV6-3 to TRBJ2-5, with D perhaps TRBD1 or TRBD2 (5 bases each). The CDR3 loop spans 14 amino acids. The germline V and J ends were trimmed by 6 bases and 3 bases, with 14 bases remaining between them. CDR1 is MNHEY and CDR2 is SVGEGT in the germline V gene. The CDR3 DNA reads as TGTGCCAGCAGGGAGTGGGGGAAGGAAGAGACCCAGTACTTC. Translated: CASREWGKEETQYF.

The rearrangement joins TRBV20-1 to TRBJ2-7; D unresolved. V was shortened by 1 base and J by 2 bases, with 6 bases between the two germline ends. CDR3 length: 12 amino acids. Germline V CDR1 and CDR2: DFQATT, SNEGSKA (reference sequence). The CDR3 DNA is TGCAGTGCTAGAGGGGCTGCCTACGAGCAGTACTTC. It is translated as CSARGAAYEQYF.

In this sample, this clonotype turned up a few times. The chain recombines TRBV9 with TRBJ1-2, with D perhaps matching TRBD1 (6 bases). This CDR3 is built from 16 residues. Germline CDR1 is SGDLS and CDR2 is YYNGEE. The V end was cut by 4 bases, the J end by 7 bases, with 23 bases between. The CDR3 DNA follows: TGTGCCAGCAGCACAAGACCAAGGGGGGCGGTAGGTGGCTACACCTTC. This codes for CASSTRPRGAVGGYTF.

This clonotype was seen only a few times. The rearrangement joins TRBV7-6 to TRBJ2-7; maybe TRBD1 (6 bases). The CDR3 has 16 amino acids. V was trimmed by 4 bases and J by 4 bases, leaving 20 bases between them. CDR1 and CDR2 from the germline V gene are SGHVS and FNYEAQ. The CDR3 DNA reads as TGTGCCAGCAGCTCCCCCGACACAGGGAAGGGTTACGAGCAGTACTTC. Residues: CASSSPDTGKGYEQYF.

This clonotype was counted between two and nine times. The V and J genes are TRBV25-1 and TRBJ2-7; D remains unclear. Between the trimmed V and J ends, which lost 3 bases and 3 bases, there was a span of 12 bases. The germline gives CDR1 MGHDK, CDR2 SYGVNS. This CDR3 region has 14 residues. This chain's CDR3 is CASSDGDVHYEQYF. DNA for the CDR3: TGTGCCAGCAGTGACGGCGACGTACACTACGAGCAGTACTTC.